The T cell receptor beta chain under discussion was sequenced for a study of cytomegalovirus exposure and HLA in healthy donors. The CDR3 loop spans 21 amino acids. Researchers ran the PCR with 60 Vbeta and 13 Jbeta primers. Assay used: immunoSEQ multiplex PCR; TCRdb lists only in-frame clones, some missing. The table lists 160,000 or so clones, around four fifths of them singletons. This sequence originates from a male donor in good health and CMV-seronegative. The sequenced sample consisted of PBMCs. The chain couples TRBV1 to TRBJ2-2; the D segment call TRBD2 is taken from the table without a DNA check. TRBV1 is a pseudogene. The CDR3 DNA reads TGCACCAGCAGCCAAGAGAGGGGGAAGGGAAGAAGCGGGAGTAGAACCGGGGAGCTGTTTTTT. Protein product: CTSSQERGKGRSGSRTGELFF.